A selection of T cell receptor beta chains follows, all from one sample in a study of T cell changes during pregnancy in multiple sclerosis. Data came from immunoSEQ multiplex PCR; TCRdb stores just in-frame clones and leaves some out. The sample has about 75,000 clones, 75% to 95% seen once; the top ten hold less than 0.45%. The sample here was CD4+ T cells from peripheral blood mononuclear cells, taken before pregnancy. Source of these receptors: a female donor with multiple sclerosis, enrolled in a pregnancy study. CDR3s include the opening cysteine and the closing phenylalanine or tryptophan. The D gene is left open where the match is weak. Clone size is given for some rows only: seen once, a few or many times, or a class if the clone is expanded.

>TRBJ2-3|.|TRBV5-1|.
CASSLERHTDTQYF
TGCGCCAGCAGCTTGGAACGACACACAGATACGCAGTATTTT
>TRBJ2-1|TRBD2|TRBV2|.
CASRAGTSYNEQFF
TGTGCCAGCAGAGCCGGGACTAGCTACAATGAGCAGTTCTTC
>TRBJ1-5|TRBD1|TRBV7-6|.
CASSRTTGGTYSNQPQHF
TGTGCCAGCAGCCGGACGACAGGGGGGACCTATAGCAATCAGCCCCAGCATTTT
>TRBJ2-1|TRBD2|TRBV7-9|.
CASSLGAGALNEQFF
TGTGCCAGCAGCTTAGGCGCGGGAGCCCTCAATGAGCAGTTCTTC
>TRBJ2-5|TRBD2|TRBV5-1|.
CASSSGTRQETQYF
TGCGCCAGCAGCTCCGGGACTAGGCAGGAGACCCAGTACTTC
>TRBJ1-2|.|TRBV21-1|.
CASIQGNYYGYTF
TGTGCCAGCATACAGGGTAACTACTATGGCTACACCTTC
>TRBJ2-1|.|TRBV2|.
CASRFSWSSYNEQFF
TGTGCCAGCAGGTTTTCCTGGAGCTCCTACAATGAGCAGTTCTTC
>TRBJ2-6|.|TRBV11-2|.
CASSLRVFSGANVLTF
TGTGCCAGCAGCTTACGAGTGTTCTCTGGGGCCAACGTCCTGACTTTC
>TRBJ1-6|.|TRBV27|few
CASSSAWGVAYNSPLHF
TGTGCCAGCAGTTCCGCGTGGGGGGTTGCCTATAATTCACCCCTCCACTTT
>TRBJ2-3|.|TRBV19|once
CASSIGGTDTQYF
TGTGCCAGTAGTATAGGAGGCACAGATACGCAGTATTTT
>TRBJ2-3|.|TRBV9|.
CASSVGSGTDTQYF
TGTGCCAGCAGCGTAGGGTCGGGCACAGATACGCAGTATTTT
>TRBJ2-5|TRBD1|TRBV19|.
CASSVGTGGGETQYF
TGTGCCAGTAGTGTAGGGACAGGGGGAGGAGAGACCCAGTACTTC
>TRBJ1-6|TRBD1|TRBV4-1|.
CASSLAPGQGNSPLHF
TGCGCCAGCAGCCTAGCCCCGGGACAGGGTAATTCACCCCTCCACTTT
>TRBJ1-3|.|TRBV5-1|.
CASSSTGGNTIYF
TGCGCCAGCAGCTCGACAGGCGGAAACACCATATATTTT
>TRBJ2-5|.|TRBV4-3|.
CASSQQAGETQYF
TGCGCCAGCAGCCAACAGGCGGGAGAGACCCAGTACTTC
>TRBJ1-1|TRBD1|TRBV19|.
CASSPPSGQGARYTEAFF
TGTGCCAGCTCACCCCCCTCGGGACAGGGGGCTAGGTACACTGAAGCTTTCTTT
>TRBJ2-2|.|TRBV7-2|.
CASSSLYYTGELFF
TGTGCCAGCAGTTCTTTGTATTACACCGGGGAGCTGTTTTTT
>TRBJ1-2|TRBD1|TRBV5-1|.
CASSAGGNYGYTF
TGCGCCAGCAGCGCAGGGGGCAACTATGGCTACACCTTC
>TRBJ1-3|.|TRBV6-5|.
CASSPHRQVLGTIYF
TGTGCCAGCAGTCCCCACCGACAGGTCCTTGGAACCATATATTTT
>TRBJ2-2|TRBD2|TRBV7-9|.
CASSLRLAASNTGELFF
TGTGCCAGCAGCCTCAGACTAGCGGCATCGAACACCGGGGAGCTGTTTTTT
>TRBJ2-1|TRBD2|TRBV11-3|.
CASSLWAGVNEQFF
TGTGCCAGCAGCTTGTGGGCGGGGGTCAATGAGCAGTTCTTC
>TRBJ1-5|TRBD1|TRBV5-1|.
CASSPGQENQPQHF
TGCGCCAGCAGCCCGGGACAGGAGAATCAGCCCCAGCATTTT
>TRBJ1-1|TRBD1|TRBV6-5|.
CASRGQGVGKTEAFF
TGTGCCAGCCGGGGACAGGGGGTCGGGAAGACTGAAGCTTTCTTT
>TRBJ1-5|TRBD1|TRBV6-1|.
CASSVDRVPQPQHF
TGTGCCAGCAGTGTTGACAGGGTCCCTCAGCCCCAGCATTTT
>TRBJ1-5|.|TRBV6-5|.
CASSLDSGNQPQHF
TGTGCCAGCAGCCTGGACAGTGGTAATCAGCCCCAGCATTTT
>TRBJ2-7|TRBD1|TRBV15|.
CATSRAGPGGYEQYF
TGTGCCACCAGCAGAGCGGGGCCAGGGGGCTACGAGCAGTACTTC
>TRBJ1-3|.|TRBV12-5|.
CASGLPTGSGNTIYF
TGTGCTAGTGGTTTGCCAACAGGGTCTGGAAACACCATATATTTT
>TRBJ2-5|TRBD1|TRBV5-1|.
CASSWTGGARETQYF
TGCGCCAGCAGCTGGACAGGGGGCGCCAGGGAGACCCAGTACTTC
>TRBJ2-1|.|TRBV27|.
CASSLFGQRNEQFF
TGTGCCAGCAGTTTATTCGGACAGCGAAATGAGCAGTTCTTC